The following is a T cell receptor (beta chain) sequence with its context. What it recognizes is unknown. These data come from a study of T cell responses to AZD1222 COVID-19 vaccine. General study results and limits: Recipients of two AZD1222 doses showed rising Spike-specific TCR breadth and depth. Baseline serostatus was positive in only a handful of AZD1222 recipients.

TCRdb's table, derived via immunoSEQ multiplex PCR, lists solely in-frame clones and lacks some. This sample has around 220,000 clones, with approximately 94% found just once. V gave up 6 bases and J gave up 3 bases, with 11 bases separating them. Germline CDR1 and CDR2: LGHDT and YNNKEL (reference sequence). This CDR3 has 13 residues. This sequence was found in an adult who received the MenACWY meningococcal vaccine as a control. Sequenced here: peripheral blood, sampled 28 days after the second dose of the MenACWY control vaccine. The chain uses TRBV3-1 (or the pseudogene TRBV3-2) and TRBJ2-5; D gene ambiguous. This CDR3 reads CASSYGSEETQYF. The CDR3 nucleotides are TGTGCCAGCAGTTATGGGTCCGAAGAGACCCAGTACTTC.